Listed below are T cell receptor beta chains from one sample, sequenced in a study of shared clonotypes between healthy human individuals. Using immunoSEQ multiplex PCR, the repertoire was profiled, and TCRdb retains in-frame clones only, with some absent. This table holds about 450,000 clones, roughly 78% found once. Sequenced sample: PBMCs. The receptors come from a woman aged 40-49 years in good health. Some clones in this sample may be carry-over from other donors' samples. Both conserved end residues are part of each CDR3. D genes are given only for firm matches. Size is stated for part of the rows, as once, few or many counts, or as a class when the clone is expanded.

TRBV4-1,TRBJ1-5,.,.,TGCGCCAGCAGCCAAGATCCCCCGGGAAGCAATCAGCCCCAGCATTTT,CASSQDPPGSNQPQHF
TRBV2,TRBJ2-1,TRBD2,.,TGTGCCAGCACGGGACTAGCGGGGTACAATGAGCAGTTCTTC,CASTGLAGYNEQFF
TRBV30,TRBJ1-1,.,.,TGTGCCGCGGGACAAAGGGGGGGAACTAATGAAGCTTTCTTT,CAAGQRGGTNEAFF
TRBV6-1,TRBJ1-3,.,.,TGTGCCGGACAAGGGGGAGATGGAAACACCATATATTTT,CAGQGGDGNTIYF
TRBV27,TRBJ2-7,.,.,TGTGCCAGCAGTTGGTCGGGGGAAGGCGAGCAGTACTTC,CASSWSGEGEQYF
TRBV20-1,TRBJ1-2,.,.,TGCAGTGCCCAAAACTATGGCTACACCTTC,CSAQNYGYTF
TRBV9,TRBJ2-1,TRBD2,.,TGTGCCAGCAGCGCGAATAGCTTAGCGGGACCCGTTGGCAATGAGCAGTTCTTC,CASSANSLAGPVGNEQFF
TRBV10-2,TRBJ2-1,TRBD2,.,TGCGCCAGCAGTGAGAGAGCGGGAGGCCCATCGGGGTCCTACAATGAGCAGTTCTTC,CASSERAGGPSGSYNEQFF
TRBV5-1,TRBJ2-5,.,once,TGCGCCAGCAGCTTTAATAGTCTGCAAGAGACCCAGTACTTC,CASSFNSLQETQYF
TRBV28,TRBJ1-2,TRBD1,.,TGTGCCAGCAGTTTCCTCCGACAGGGCCAGTATGGCTACACCTTC,CASSFLRQGQYGYTF
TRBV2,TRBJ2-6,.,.,TGTGCCAGCAGTGAAGAGGCAGGCAGCTCTGGGGCCAACGTCCTGACTTTC,CASSEEAGSSGANVLTF
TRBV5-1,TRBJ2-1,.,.,TGCGCCAGCAGCTCCGGGAGTCGGGGCTACAATGAGCAGTTCTTC,CASSSGSRGYNEQFF
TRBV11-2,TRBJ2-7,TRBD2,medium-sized,TGTGCCAGCAGCTTAGCCGTAGCGGGGATCTACGAGCAGTACTTC,CASSLAVAGIYEQYF
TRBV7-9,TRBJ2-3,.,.,TGTGCCAGGCTCACAGATACGCAGTATTTT,CARLTDTQYF
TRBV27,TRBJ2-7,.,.,TGTGCCAGCAGTTTAAGGGGTGTCCGTGACGAGCAGTACTTC,CASSLRGVRDEQYF
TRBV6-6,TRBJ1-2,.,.,TGTGCCAGCAGTACCCCGGAAGGCCACACTAACTATGGCTACACCTTC,CASSTPEGHTNYGYTF
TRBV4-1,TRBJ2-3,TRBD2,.,TGCGCCAGCAGCCAATGGCCGGGACTAGCGGGAGAGGATGATACGCAGTATTTT,CASSQWPGLAGEDDTQYF
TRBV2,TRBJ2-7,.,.,TGTGCCAGCATGCGGGACTCCATCATCAGCTCCTACGAGCAGTACTTC,CASMRDSIISSYEQYF
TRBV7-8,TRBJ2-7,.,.,TGTGCCAGCAGCTTAGGCGCTGGGTTCGGCTCCTACGAGCAGTACTTC,CASSLGAGFGSYEQYF
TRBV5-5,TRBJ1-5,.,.,TGTGCCAGCAGCTTGAGTAGCAATCAGCCCCAGCATTTT,CASSLSSNQPQHF
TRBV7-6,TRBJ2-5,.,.,TGTGCCAGCAGCCGTCAGGGTTGTGAGACCCAGTACTTC,CASSRQGCETQYF
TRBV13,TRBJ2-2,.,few,TGTGCCAGCAGCTTAGTTGGCGCGAACACCGGGGAGCTGTTTTTT,CASSLVGANTGELFF
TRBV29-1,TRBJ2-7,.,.,TGCAGCGTTGTCAGGGACTACGAGCAGTACTTC,CSVVRDYEQYF
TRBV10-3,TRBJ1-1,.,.,TGTGCCATCACCCCTGGGGGAAGGTCCACTGAAGCTTTCTTT,CAITPGGRSTEAFF
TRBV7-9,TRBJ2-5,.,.,TGTGCCAGCAGCTCTCTGGGCCAAGAGACCCAGTACTTC,CASSSLGQETQYF
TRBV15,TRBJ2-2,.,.,TGTGCCACCAGCAGAGTCGGCTCTACCGGGGAGCTGTTTTTT,CATSRVGSTGELFF
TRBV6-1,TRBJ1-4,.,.,TGTGCCAGCAGTGGACAGTTTCTTAATGAAAAACTGTTTTTT,CASSGQFLNEKLFF
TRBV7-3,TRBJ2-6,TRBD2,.,TGTGCCAGCAGCCCCGGACTAGCGATGTTCTCTGGGGCCAACGTCCTGACTTTC,CASSPGLAMFSGANVLTF
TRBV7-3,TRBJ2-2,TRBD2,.,TGTGCCAGCAGCTTAAGACTAGCGGGAGCGGCCGGGGAGCTGTTTTTT,CASSLRLAGAAGELFF
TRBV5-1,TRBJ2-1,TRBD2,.,TGCGCCAGCAGCCCGACTAGCGGGAACTACAATGAGCAGTTCTTC,CASSPTSGNYNEQFF
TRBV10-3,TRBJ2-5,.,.,TGTGCCATCAGTGAGGGCACCCAAGAGACCCAGTACTTC,CAISEGTQETQYF
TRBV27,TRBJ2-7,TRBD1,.,TGTGCCAGCAGTCTCCGACAGGGGGCTTGGGAGCAGTACTTC,CASSLRQGAWEQYF
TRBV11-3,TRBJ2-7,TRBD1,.,TGTGCCAGCAGCTCTGGGGGGACAGGGGCCTACGAGCAGTACTTC,CASSSGGTGAYEQYF
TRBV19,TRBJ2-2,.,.,TGTGCCAGTAGTATGCTAGCCACCGGGGAGCTGTTTTTT,CASSMLATGELFF
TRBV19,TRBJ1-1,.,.,TGTGCCAGTAGTTGGAGGGACACTGAAGCTTTCTTT,CASSWRDTEAFF
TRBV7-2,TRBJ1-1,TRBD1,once,TGTGCCAGCAGCCCGGGACAGGGGGCCGGTACGAACACTGAAGCTTTCTTT,CASSPGQGAGTNTEAFF
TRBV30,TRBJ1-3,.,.,TGTGCCTACAAACACTCTGGAAACACCATATATTTT,CAYKHSGNTIYF
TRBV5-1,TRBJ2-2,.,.,TGCGCCAGCAGCTTCGGGGGAGCGGACACCGGGGAGCTGTTTTTT,CASSFGGADTGELFF
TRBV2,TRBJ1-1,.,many,TGTGCCAGCAGAGCAACCGGTGGCACTGAAGCTTTCTTT,CASRATGGTEAFF
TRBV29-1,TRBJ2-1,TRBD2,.,TGCAGCGTGCTTAGCGGGACCATAGGTGAGCAGTTCTTC,CSVLSGTIGEQFF
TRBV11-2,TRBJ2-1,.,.,TGTGCCAGCAGCTTAGATCGTGGTGGCGTCTCCTACAATGAGCAGTTCTTC,CASSLDRGGVSYNEQFF
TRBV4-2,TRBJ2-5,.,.,TGTGCCAGCAGCCAAGAGGCGGCCACCGGGGAGACCCAGTACTTC,CASSQEAATGETQYF
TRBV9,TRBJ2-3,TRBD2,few,TGTGCCAGCGGGAGTAGCGGGACCACAGATACGCAGTATTTT,CASGSSGTTDTQYF
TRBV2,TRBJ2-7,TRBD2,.,TGTGCCAGCATGGCTAGCGGGAGCGGAGAGCAGTACTTC,CASMASGSGEQYF
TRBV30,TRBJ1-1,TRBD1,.,TGTGCCTGGGGACAGGGGGATACTGAAGCTTTCTTT,CAWGQGDTEAFF